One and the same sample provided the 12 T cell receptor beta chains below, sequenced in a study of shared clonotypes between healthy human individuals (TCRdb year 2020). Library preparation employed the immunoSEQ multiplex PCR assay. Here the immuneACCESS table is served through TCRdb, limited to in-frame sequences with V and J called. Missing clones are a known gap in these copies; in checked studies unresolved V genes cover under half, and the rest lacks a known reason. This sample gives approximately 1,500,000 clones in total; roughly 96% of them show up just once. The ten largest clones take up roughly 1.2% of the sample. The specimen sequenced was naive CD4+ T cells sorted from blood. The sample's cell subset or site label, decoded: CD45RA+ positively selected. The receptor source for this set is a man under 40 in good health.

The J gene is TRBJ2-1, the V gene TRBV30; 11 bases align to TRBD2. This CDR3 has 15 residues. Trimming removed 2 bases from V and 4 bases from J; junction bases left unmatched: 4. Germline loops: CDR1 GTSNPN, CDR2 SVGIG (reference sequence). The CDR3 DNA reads TGTGCCTGGAGTCCTGCTAGCGGGAGGTACAATGAGCAGTTCTTC. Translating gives CAWSPASGRYNEQFF. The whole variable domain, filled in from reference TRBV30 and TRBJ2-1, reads SQTIHQWPATLVQPVGSPLSLECTVEGTSNPNLYWYRQAAGRGLQLLFYSVGIGQISSEVPQNLSASRPQDRQFILSSKKLLLSDSGFYLCAWSPASGRYNEQFFGPGTRLTVL.

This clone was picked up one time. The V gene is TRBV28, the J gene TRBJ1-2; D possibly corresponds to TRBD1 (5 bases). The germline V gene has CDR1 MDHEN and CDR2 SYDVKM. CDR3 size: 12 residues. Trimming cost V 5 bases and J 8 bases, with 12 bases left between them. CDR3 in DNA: TGTGCCAGCAGTCCCCCTAGGGACGGCTACACCTTC. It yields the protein CASSPPRDGYTF.

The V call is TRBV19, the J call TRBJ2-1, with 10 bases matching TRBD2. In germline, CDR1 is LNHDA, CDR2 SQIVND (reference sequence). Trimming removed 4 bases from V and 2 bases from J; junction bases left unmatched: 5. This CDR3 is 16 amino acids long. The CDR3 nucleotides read TGTGCCAGTAGTAAGGGACTAGCGACTACCTACAATGAGCAGTTCTTC. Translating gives CASSKGLATTYNEQFF.

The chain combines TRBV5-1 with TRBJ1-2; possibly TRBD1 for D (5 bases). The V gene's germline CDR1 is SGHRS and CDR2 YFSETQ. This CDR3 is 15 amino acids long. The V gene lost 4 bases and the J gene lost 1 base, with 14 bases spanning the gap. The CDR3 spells CASSASETDNYGYTF. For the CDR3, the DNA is TGCGCCAGCAGCGCCTCCGAGACAGATAACTATGGCTACACCTTC.

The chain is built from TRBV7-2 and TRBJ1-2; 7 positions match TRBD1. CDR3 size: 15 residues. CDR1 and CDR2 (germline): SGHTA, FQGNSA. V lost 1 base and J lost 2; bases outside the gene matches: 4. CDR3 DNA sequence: TGTGCCAGCAGCTTAGGGACGGGACAGAACTATGGCTACACCTTC. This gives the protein CASSLGTGQNYGYTF.

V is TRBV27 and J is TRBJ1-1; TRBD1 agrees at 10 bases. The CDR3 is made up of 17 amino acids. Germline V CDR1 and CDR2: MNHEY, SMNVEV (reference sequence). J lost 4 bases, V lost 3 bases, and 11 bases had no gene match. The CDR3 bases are TGTGCCAGCAGTTTTATCCCCGGGACAGGGGATGGCACTGAAGCTTTCTTT. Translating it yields CASSFIPGTGDGTEAFF.

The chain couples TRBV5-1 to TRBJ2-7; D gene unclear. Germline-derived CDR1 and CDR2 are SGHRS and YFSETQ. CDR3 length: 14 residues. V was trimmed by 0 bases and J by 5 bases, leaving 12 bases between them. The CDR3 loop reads CASSLDPVSNEQYF. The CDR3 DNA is TGCGCCAGCAGCTTGGATCCGGTTAGCAACGAGCAGTACTTC.

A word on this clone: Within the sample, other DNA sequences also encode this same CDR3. This CDR3 reads CASSLEGTGELFF. CDR3 sequence (DNA): TGTGCCAGCAGCTTGGAGGGAACCGGGGAGCTGTTTTTT. The chain couples TRBV5-4 to TRBJ2-2; D unclear. The CDR3 is made up of 13 amino acids. V lost 0 bases and J lost 5, with 5 bases in between. CDR1 SGHNT and CDR2 YYREEE come from the germline V gene (reference sequence).

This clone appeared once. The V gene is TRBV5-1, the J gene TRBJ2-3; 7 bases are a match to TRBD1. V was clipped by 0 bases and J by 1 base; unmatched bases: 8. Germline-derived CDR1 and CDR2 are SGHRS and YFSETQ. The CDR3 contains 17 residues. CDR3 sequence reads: CASSLALTGIGTDTQYF. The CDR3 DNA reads TGCGCCAGCAGCTTGGCCCTGACAGGGATTGGCACAGATACGCAGTATTTT. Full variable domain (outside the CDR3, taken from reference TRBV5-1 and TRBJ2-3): KAGVTQTPRYLIKTRGQQVTLSCSPISGHRSVSWYQQTPGQGLQFLFEYFSETQRNKGNFPGRFSGRQFSNSRSEMNVSTLELGDSALYLCASSLALTGIGTDTQYFGPGTRLTVL.

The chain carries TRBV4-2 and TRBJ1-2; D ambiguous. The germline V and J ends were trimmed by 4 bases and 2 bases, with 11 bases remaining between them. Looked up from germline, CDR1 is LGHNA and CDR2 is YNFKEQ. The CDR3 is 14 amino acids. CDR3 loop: CASSLYLGNYGYTF. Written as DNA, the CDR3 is TGTGCCAGCAGCCTTTATTTGGGGAACTATGGCTACACCTTC.

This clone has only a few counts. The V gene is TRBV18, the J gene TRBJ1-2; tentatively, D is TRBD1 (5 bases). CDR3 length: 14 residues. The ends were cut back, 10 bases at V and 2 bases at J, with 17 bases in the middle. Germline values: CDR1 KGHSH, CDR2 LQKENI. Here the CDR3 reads CATSPREGNYGYTF. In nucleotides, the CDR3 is TGTGCCACATCCCCCAGGGAAGGAAACTATGGCTACACCTTC. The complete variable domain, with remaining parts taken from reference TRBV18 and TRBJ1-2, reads NAGVMQNPRHLVRRRGQEARLRCSPMKGHSHVYWYRQLPEEGLKFMVYLQKENIIDESGMPKERFSAEFPKEGPSILRIQQVVRGDSAAYFCATSPREGNYGYTFGSGTRLTVV.

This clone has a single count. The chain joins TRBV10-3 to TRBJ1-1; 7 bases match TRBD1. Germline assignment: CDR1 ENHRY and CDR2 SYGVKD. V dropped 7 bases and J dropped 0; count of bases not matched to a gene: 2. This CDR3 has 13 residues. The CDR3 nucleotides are TGTGCCATCAACAGGGGCATGAACACTGAAGCTTTCTTT. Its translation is CAINRGMNTEAFF.